The source of this T cell receptor beta chain is a study of OX40 agonist ivuxolimab in advanced cancers. Using immunoSEQ multiplex PCR, the repertoire was profiled, and TCRdb retains in-frame clones only, with some absent. Seen here are under 85,000 clones, about 92% observed once, and the top ten hold roughly 5%. Overall study findings and caveats: Among T cells, CD8+ cells averaged more expanded clones than CD4+ cells. CD4+ and CD8+ blood T cells expanded clonally by week 6 at 0.1 to 3.0 mg/kg.

The timepoints at which blood was sampled were baseline, cycle 4 day 1, and cycle 7 day 1. A note on this clone: The antigen is unknown.

The V gene's germline CDR1 is KGHSH and CDR2 LQKENI. This CDR3 is 15 amino acids long. Germline trimming cut 2 bases from V and 0 bases from J; bases unmatched to any gene: 1. This chain uses TRBV18 with TRBJ1-3, with TRBD1 matching over 7 bases. This TCR was recovered from an adult with an advanced solid tumor such as melanoma, head and neck, liver or kidney cancer. Sequencing used CD4+ or CD8+ T cells sorted from blood, obtained in a trial of the OX40 agonist ivuxolimab. CDR3: CASSPGDSSGNTIYF. The CDR3 DNA follows: TGTGCCAGCTCACCAGGGGACAGCTCTGGAAACACCATATATTTT.